The source of this T cell receptor (beta chain) is a study of blood T cell repertoires in COVID-19. Trimming left V 0 bases short and J 0 bases short, with 11 bases between. Germline CDR1 is SGHDN and CDR2 is FVKESK. The CDR3 sequence is 16 residues long. Original methodology: By means of reference gene primer amplification, nucleated cell counts were estimated. Using immunoSEQ multiplex PCR, the repertoire was profiled, and TCRdb retains in-frame clones only, with some absent. That table supplies the V and J calls and clone size; D and trimming were determined from the DNA. The table includes roughly 140,000 clones, 88% detected once.

The rearrangement joins TRBV14 to TRBJ1-1; D remains ambiguous. The specimen was peripheral blood. This receptor was identified in a man aged 45-65 years with active or convalescent COVID-19. For the CDR3, the DNA is TGTGCCAGCAGCCAAGATCGAGGGAACATGAACACTGAAGCTTTCTTT. Translating gives CASSQDRGNMNTEAFF.